This paragraph covers one TCR beta chain sequence. Germline values: CDR1 MGHRA, CDR2 YSYEKL. V lost 3 bases and J lost 5; bases outside the gene matches: 9. The CDR3 consists of 15 residues. TCRdb called the 5' RACE reads again in MiXCR, with one record for every CDR3 protein. The table includes approximately 60,000 distinct CDR3 sequences, less than 25% detected once. The sequence derives from a female donor with breast cancer. The J gene is TRBJ2-5, the V gene TRBV4-1, with 7 positions matching TRBD2. Sequenced material: memory CD4+ T cells sorted from a lymph node. Subset: memory CD4+ T cells, CD4+CD45RO+CD25-. CDR3 protein: CASSQGGYSWETQYF. The CDR3 bases are TGCGCCAGCAGCCAGGGGGGGTATTCATGGGAGACCCAGTACTTC.